This TCR beta chain was documented in a study of hypomethylating agent response in myelodysplastic syndrome. In the study overall: Complete response or hematologic improvement counted as response; others were non-responders.

V was cut by 0 bases and J by 9 bases, with 17 bases left in between. This CDR3 has 15 amino acids. The germline CDR1 and CDR2 sequences are LNHNV and YYDKDF (reference sequence). The table came from immunoSEQ multiplex PCR; TCRdb's copy has only in-frame clones and leaves some out. Here the sample spans thousands of clones, 82% being singletons. Specimen: bone marrow, collected before or after starting hypomethylating agent treatment for myelodysplastic syndrome (not recorded which). The chain carries TRBV15 and TRBJ1-1; weak D call: TRBD1 (5 bases). The receptor's source is a human donor with myelodysplastic syndrome. The CDR3, as DNA: TGTGCCACCAGCAGAGAACAGGCCCTCGGCGGGCAAGCTTTCTTT. As protein: CATSREQALGGQAFF.